This T cell receptor (beta chain) was captured in a study of cytomegalovirus exposure and HLA in healthy donors (dated by TCRdb to 2015 to 2018). Describing the broader study: An earlier analysis of fewer than 750 of the donors reported approximately 260 Gb of sequence data and 117 million unique TCR beta sequences obtained from roughly 180 million T cells. The T cell repertoires of 666 subjects were profiled by immunosequencing and related to cytomegalovirus serostatus. Rather than drawing on any new phenotypic data, the later analysis identified candidate immune exposures from TCR beta sequences and the way those sequences occurred across donors. The study combined high-throughput TCR immunosequencing, statistical association of individual TCRs with disease status, and machine learning to predict cytomegalovirus infection status. HLA typing covered class I and class II loci at four-digit resolution. Donor age, sex, ethnicity and CMV serostatus were compiled together with the repertoire data. An earlier analysis of 500 to 750 of the donors applied high-throughput TCR beta sequencing to assess whether each TCR beta V gene segment acted as functional or pseudogenic. In a later analysis, previously published TCR beta repertoires from 500 to 750 donors were re-analyzed and high-resolution HLA genotyping was added so that TCR occurrence patterns could be studied. All discovery cohort repertoires had been generated on a single sequencing platform. Roughly 300 gigabases of sequencing data and around 85 million unique TCR sequences made up an early release that covered approximately 650 HLA-typed donors. Besides the first cohort of roughly 660 subjects, a separate validation cohort made up of 120 different subjects was used. Of the roughly 410 genotyped donors, approximately 81% were placed in the genetic ancestry cluster associated with self-reported Caucasian donors. The number of donors typed differed by locus, with roughly 629-640 for A, B, C, DRB1 and DQB1, roughly 520 for DQA1, about 610 for DPA1, and approximately 470 for DPB1. Genome-wide SNP genotypes for about 65% of the roughly 700 donors were used in a later genetic analysis, which treated that subset as a discovery cohort. Because of strong linkage in the cohort, roughly five DR-DQ haplotypes were treated as single units for association and clustering. Across some 400 genotyped donors of the cohort, an average of roughly 250,000 unique TCR beta nucleotide sequences per donor were sequenced, and around 20% of those sequences were non-productive. The study aimed to test whether signatures of past pathogen exposure could be identified by cataloging public T cell receptors.

This clone has just a few counts. Its recognized antigen is unknown. No base qualities exist here, and no much larger clone lies one base off it. The paper as a whole reports these results and caveats: Cytomegalovirus status was reported to be diagnosed by the classifier with high specificity and sensitivity in both the original and validation cohorts. In a later analysis, most CMV-associated TCR beta chains were found to appear HLA-restricted, with HLA associations seemingly driven largely by CMV exposure. An earlier analysis of approximately 500 of the donors showed that most TCR beta V segments appeared in productive rearrangements either about 87% or about 30% of the time, which broadly matched IMGT annotations. Some IMGT-functional V segments, including TRBV6-2 and TRBV6-3, could not be told apart with the 87-base-pair reads, so those segments were excluded. A later analysis found that TCR association rates varied across HLA loci, with DRB1 alleles showing the most associated TCRs and HLA-C alleles the fewest. A few of the identified cytomegalovirus-associated TCR beta chains were confirmed in vitro to be specific for cytomegalovirus antigens. When HLA alleles, especially DR and DQ, strongly co-occurred, TCR associations were difficult to assign to individual alleles. About 15 rarely observed V segments, including chromosome 9 orphons, were excluded from the earlier analysis of almost 600 of the donors because counts were too low. In a later analysis, HLA-associated TCR beta chains were found to be more clonally expanded and to have lower generation probabilities than equally common non-associated chains. A cluster of highly shared sequence variants was judged likely to be a technical artifact of the sequencing pipeline. Only TCR beta chains were sequenced in this cohort, and the absence of alpha or paired-chain data limited detectable features. Because HLA typing was unavailable for some donors at each locus, only the typed subset was used in association tests. A further reported finding was that TCR beta sequences accurately predicted the HLA-A and HLA-B alleles for most subjects in the first cohort. V-gene and J-gene trimming of TCR beta chains was associated with a missense DCLRE1C variant in a later genetic analysis, and the association was replicated in an independent cohort. While some public TCRs were present in many individuals, most TCR sequences turned up only very rarely across donors. The authors suggested that the approach could potentially be extended to other disease states and immunological phenotypes. A later genetic analysis reported fewer N-insertions in productive TCRs among donors in an Asian-associated ancestry cluster than the roughly 720-donor mean. Linkage disequilibrium might explain the correlated functional status among segregating V segments, but an unknown experimental factor could not be ruled out. At a false discovery rate of 0.05, a later analysis linked around 15,000 TCR beta sequences to specific HLA alleles. The only immune exposure information available for the cohort was CMV serostatus. A total of about 150 TCR beta chains were listed by the study as associated with cytomegalovirus. The presence/absence analyses assumed that sequencing depth was roughly uniform across donors, and that assumption may not be true. Several of the top co-occurrence clusters appeared to be linked to parvovirus B19, influenza, CMV and Epstein-Barr virus, according to a later analysis.

The cohort was made up of around 720 healthy bone marrow donors. Cohort members were all nominally healthy when sampled, although unrecorded immune exposures were likely present. The donor was CMV seronegative and belonged to the group of 352 seronegative cohort members. A peripheral blood sample was collected from each donor, and TCR beta sequencing was performed on peripheral blood mononuclear cells. Genomic DNA extraction from the blood cell samples was performed with the Qiagen DNeasy Blood Extraction Kit. Cut back by 0 bases and 0 bases, the V and J ends lie 12 bases apart. Taken from cysteine to phenylalanine, the CDR3 has 17 residues. Just the 51-base CDR3 DNA is kept, in frame starting at base 1. For CDR1 and CDR2, the germline V gene (reference sequence) lists LNHNV and YYDKDF. Library preparation was by the immunoSEQ multiplex PCR assay. For the multiplex PCR, a mixture combining 60 forward primers for TCR Vbeta segments and 13 reverse primers for TCR Jbeta segments was used. Amplification of the CDR3 region of rearranged TCR beta genes was performed with a multiplex PCR assay on genomic DNA. Amplified TCR beta libraries were sequenced as 87-base-pair reads on the Illumina HiSeq System. Under the source paper's analysis protocol: In a later analysis, some 80 million unique TCR beta chains were counted across the 650 to 750 repertoires, and approximately 11 million of these chains were shared by at least two donors. To remove PCR and sequencing errors, raw reads were error-corrected and collapsed into unique sequences using a nearest-neighbor algorithm that merged closely related sequences. V, D and J gene segments were assigned by aligning CDR3 sequences to IMGT reference sequences. For a sequence to be retained, a match of at least six nucleotides to both a V gene segment and a J gene segment was required. Rearrangements were called productive when the CDR3 lacked stop codons and stayed in frame with V and J; all others were non-productive. Following IMGT convention, CDR3 was defined as the stretch from the second conserved V-encoded cysteine to the conserved J-encoded phenylalanine. The earlier analysis of about 620 of the donors excluded sequences that lacked an unambiguous match to a single V gene segment. In an earlier analysis of 587 of the donors, V segments were called functional above 56.7% productive rearrangements and were called segregating when the between-donor standard deviation exceeded 5%. A statistical classification framework was developed to diagnose cytomegalovirus status using the catalog of TCR beta chain sequences. A later analysis assigned V and J genes by comparing TCR nucleotide sequences with IMGT/GENE-DB human TR gene sequences. In a later analysis, CDR3 sequences and most-parsimonious VDJ recombination scenarios were assigned using the TCRdist pipeline. In a later analysis, every TCR beta chain was defined by the combination of its CDR3 amino acid sequence and its V-gene family, and reads without a unique V-gene family were dropped. In a later analysis, around 600 highly shared, low-generation-probability nucleotide sequences were removed to address suspected cross-contamination and a sequencing artifact. In a later analysis, a clonal expansion index for each public chain was calculated from normalized within-repertoire ranks of inferred template counts. A later analysis computed generation probabilities with a VDJ recombination model fitted to out-of-frame rearrangements, and checked the results against IGoR. In a later analysis, TCR-TCR, TCR-HLA and TCR-CMV co-occurrence was scored with hypergeometric tests, and a repertoire-size bias correction was applied to TCR pairs. In a later analysis, false discovery rates were estimated by permuting HLA or CMV assignments 20 times. A later analysis grouped co-occurring TCRs with DBSCAN, adding TCRdist sequence similarity when clustering within HLA-allele-positive subsets. Co-occurrence clustering excluded repertoires with fewer than 30,000 or more than 120,000 public chains, plus five with anomalous nucleotide sharing. Not all clones reach the TCRdb copy of this immuneACCESS table, which keeps in-frame sequences only. Checked studies attribute under half of the gap to unresolved V genes and leave the rest unexplained. D and trimming were read from the DNA, whereas the V and J calls and clone size are those reported in that table. The sample contains about 67,000 clones, around 80% of them found a single time. Of the sample, over 9.5% is held by the ten largest clones.

The source is a man aged 35-49 years in good health and CMV-seronegative. The material sequenced was PBMCs. The rearranged segments are TRBV15 and TRBJ1-5; no D segment can be confidently identified. The base sequence is TGTGCCACCAGCAGAGAGCGGGCGGGAGTTAGCAATCAGCCCCAGCATTTT. The resulting protein is CATSRERAGVSNQPQHF.